The 9 T cell receptor beta chains below come from one sample, sequenced in a study of T cells in Graves' hyperthyroidism and ophthalmopathy. The CDR3 regions of TCR beta were amplified from RNA transcripts. The TCR CDR3 first-round RT-PCR relied on the HTBI primer set. TCRdb processed the multiplex PCR reads anew with MiXCR; each CDR3 protein has one entry. There are some 570,000 distinct CDR3 sequences in the sample; 14% occur only once, and about 6.6% lies in the top ten. Material: blood. All receptors come from a woman aged 18-29 years with Graves' ophthalmopathy.

Ten or more counts support this clonotype. The chain has TRBV5-5 and TRBJ2-3; the D gene is possibly TRBD2 (5 bases). The V gene lost 1 base and the J gene lost 0 bases, with 12 bases spanning the gap. The CDR3 totals 16 residues. Germline CDR1 reads SGHKS; CDR2 reads YYEKEE (reference sequence). The CDR3 loop is CASSLIGIVSTDTQYF. The CDR3 nucleotides read TGTGCCAGCAGCTTGATCGGGATTGTTAGCACAGATACGCAGTATTTT. Variable domain in full (rest from reference TRBV5-5 and TRBJ2-3): DAGVTQSPTHLIKTRGQQVTLRCSPISGHKSVSWYQQVLGQGPQFIFQYYEKEERGRGNFPDRFSARQFPNYSSELNVNALLLGDSALYLCASSLIGIVSTDTQYFGPGTRLTVL.

A few counts support this clonotype. The rearrangement links TRBV19 to TRBJ1-6; 8 nucleotides line up with TRBD1. There are 16 residues in the CDR3. Germline CDR1 and CDR2: LNHDA and SQIVND (reference sequence). V trimming: 5 bases; J trimming: 7 bases; junction bases outside the gene matches: 10. The CDR3 sequence is CASSPPRQGANSPLHF. The CDR3 region has the DNA TGTGCCAGTAGTCCTCCTCGGCAGGGGGCAAATTCACCCCTCCACTTT.

There are many counts of this clonotype. CDR3: CSVGRRLGGEQYF. The CDR3, as DNA: TGCAGCGTTGGGCGTAGACTAGGGGGCGAGCAGTACTTC. The chain links TRBV29-1 to TRBJ2-7; D assignment may be TRBD1 or TRBD2 (6 bases each). The ends were cut back, 4 bases at V and 6 bases at J, with 16 bases in the middle. Germline V gives CDR1 SQVTM, CDR2 ANQGSEA. The CDR3 is made up of 13 amino acids.

V and J are TRBV6-4 and TRBJ2-1, with TRBD2 matching over 7 bases. This CDR3 region has 15 residues. Germline loops: CDR1 MRHNA, CDR2 SNTAGT. The junction had 2 bases not matched to a gene; V was cut back by 2 bases and J by 1 base. The DNA of the CDR3 is TGTGCCAGCAGTGACGGCGGGAGATCCTACAATGAGCAGTTCTTC. It specifies CASSDGGRSYNEQFF.

This clonotype was counted ten times or more. In nucleotides, the CDR3 is TGTGCCATCAGTGCCCGGGAGTTCTCCTACGAGCAGTACTTC. Its translation is CAISAREFSYEQYF. V gene TRBV10-3 combines with J gene TRBJ2-7; weak D call: TRBD2 (6 bases). Germline assignment: CDR1 ENHRY and CDR2 SYGVKD. This CDR3 is built from 14 residues. Trimming took off 4 bases at V and 0 bases at J, with 10 bases between the two ends.

The chain has TRBV19 and TRBJ2-2, with TRBD1 matching 7 bases. The CDR3 spans 15 residues. J lost 7 bases, V lost 1 base, and 6 bases had no gene match. The germline V gene has CDR1 LNHDA and CDR2 SQIVND (reference sequence). CDR3 DNA: TGTGCCAGTAGTATAGGAGACAGGGTCCTCGGGGAGCTGTTTTTT. Translated, it gives CASSIGDRVLGELFF.

This clonotype was detected many times. This may be a read error, as it is one base from a much larger clone. The chain couples TRBV12-3 or TRBV12-4 to TRBJ2-3, with D unresolved. The CDR3 contains 12 residues. V gave up 4 bases and J gave up 4 bases, with 6 bases separating them. The CDR3 spells CASSSLPDTQYF. In DNA form, the CDR3 reads TGTGCCAGCAGTTCCCTCCCAGATACGCAGTATTTT.

Details on this clonotype: A much larger clone differs by one base, so this may be a read error. This rearrangement joins TRBV10-2 to TRBJ1-1; D gene unclear. There are 14 residues in the CDR3. From germline, CDR1 is WSHSY and CDR2 SAAADI. The ends were cut back, 7 bases at V and 7 bases at J, with 19 bases in the middle. The CDR3 sequence is CASTEPRHTREAFF. CDR3 DNA sequence: TGCGCCAGCACCGAGCCGAGACATACCCGTGAAGCTTTCTTT.

This clonotype came up once. This may be a read error: a much more frequent sequence differs by one nucleotide. The genes are TRBV10-3 and TRBJ2-3; maybe TRBD2 (5 bases). The CDR3 contains 14 residues. Germline-derived CDR1 and CDR2 are ENHRY and SYGVKD. CDR3: CATSVSGSTDTQYF. The DNA of the CDR3 is TGTGCCACCAGTGTCAGCGGTAGCACAGATACGCAGTATTTT.